This T cell receptor (beta chain) stems from a study of human T cells and chemical hapten exposure. Whole-study context: The sensitizer, 2% DPC, was used on approximately 2 cm by approximately 2 cm of upper inner arm skin. How much TCR each sample yielded varied, mostly because pooled library volumes differed slightly. Regarding the study as a whole: Compared with pre-sensitization or healthy control sets, expanded TCRs clustered more.

A few counts support this clonotype. Its specificity is unknown. As for time point: patch test 2, 6 weeks after DPC sensitization. Treatment given: therapeutic diphenylcyclopropenone sensitization with weekly scalp DPC. Donors were 18 to 70-year-old alopecia patients suitable for DPC. The CDR3 runs 15 residues. V was pared by 1 base and J by 4 bases, with 11 bases between. TCRdb re-analysed the RACE reads in MiXCR, keeping a single row per CDR3 protein. Among some 90,000 distinct CDR3 sequences listed, over 9.5% were seen once. The chain links TRBV12-3 or TRBV12-4 to TRBJ1-5, with D uncertain. This specimen consisted of whole blood, obtained in connection with sensitization to the hapten diphenylcyclopropenone (DPC). This clonotype was sampled from a woman between 40 and 55 years old with alopecia areata. Some clones in this sample may be carry-over from other donors' samples. The CDR3 DNA is TGTGCCAGCAGTTTAGAGGCGCAGGCTAATCAGCCCCAGCATTTT. Translating it yields CASSLEAQANQPQHF.